A single T cell receptor beta chain is shown here with its context. Its antigen remains unidentified. The data are from a study of T cell responses to AZD1222 COVID-19 vaccine. Study overall: The analysis combined second doses at about 4 or about 12 weeks.

Overall study results and limits: Spike as a whole was targeted by vaccine-associated CD4 TCRs, dominant at 160-218 and 743-854.

V was pared by 10 bases and J by 2 bases, with 16 bases between. In germline, CDR1 is SNHLY, CDR2 FYNNEI. The CDR3 runs to 14 residues. Some clones are missing from TCRdb's copy, which holds only in-frame ones; the method was immunoSEQ multiplex PCR. The repertoire holds some 120,000 clones, with 85% to 90% as singletons. This sequence joins TRBV2 and TRBJ2-3; D may match TRBD1 or TRBD2 (6 bases each). The receptor was derived from an adult in good health. Sequencing was performed on peripheral blood, taken on day 0 of AZD1222 vaccination. DNA for the CDR3: TGTGCCACCTCACGGGGGCCGTCCACAGATACGCAGTATTTT. It yields the protein CATSRGPSTDTQYF.